This TCR beta chain was recovered during a study of shared clonotypes between healthy human individuals (dated by TCRdb to about 2020). In terms of the full investigation: The cohort included three men and a couple of women between 18 and 49 years of age. Between about 0.85 and 9.5 billion PBMCs per donor were obtained by leukapheresis. Libraries were prepared and TCR repertoires were sequenced by different laboratories using diverse techniques, in order to increase sequencing depth and limit assay-specific biases. To estimate repertoire size and how much clonotypes are shared between individuals, the study performed deep sequencing of blood TCR repertoires from roughly five healthy adults. Here is what the overall study found, with its caveats: The small number of donors limited the genetic and exposure-history diversity represented. Pairwise subsampling indicated that sequencing depth was expected to affect the degree of clonotype sharing among donors. Sampling was restricted to blood, and TCR repertoires in tissue are likely to differ from TCR repertoires in blood.

As for this clone: No antigen is known for it. No much larger clone exists at a distance of one base, and base qualities are not known.

CDR1 and CDR2 are drawn from the germline V gene: SGHAT, FQNNGV. The germline V and J ends show losses of 5 bases and 2 bases respectively, and no gene match explains 7 bases of the junction. The CDR3 holds 16 amino acids from the cysteine to the phenylalanine. Left in the record is the CDR3 DNA by itself, 48 bases read in frame from the first base. TCR CDR3 regions were amplified from genomic DNA by multiplex PCR using the deep immunoSEQ assay. Extracted genomic DNA from each cell subset was spread evenly across all wells of several immunoSEQ 96-well plates, with each plate serving as a replicate. For unsorted PBMC, roughly 330 ng of genomic DNA, equivalent to around 30,000 T cell genomes, went into each replicate PCR. Ten immunoSEQ deep assay plates were used to sequence unsorted PBMC genomic DNA. Purified libraries were measured with a Qubit 3.0 fluorometer, size-checked on a Bioanalyzer 2100, and measured again with the KAPA Library Quantification kit. Every immunoSEQ 96-well plate was sequenced on a dedicated single-read 150-cycle Illumina NextSeq 550 flow cell. From the authors' description of their analysis: Because only junctional sequences without quality scores were contained in the immunoSEQ output, filtering matching that applied to full-length reads could not be performed. Sequences were annotated with PyIR, a Python wrapper for IgBLAST v1.9, using IMGT germline references to assign V/J genes and CDR3. Reads were filtered out if the reads had weak V/J assignments (E-value above 1e-6), no CDR3, stop codons, out-of-frame junctions, or ambiguous translated residues. V3J clonotypes were defined as sequences sharing the same inferred V gene, J gene, and CDR3 amino acid sequence. To compute the percentage overlap between repertoires, the number of shared unique clonotypes was divided by the size of the smaller repertoire. Richness of each repertoire was evaluated using RTK rarefaction, the Chao1 estimator, and Recon v2.1 estimates of unobserved clonotypes. TCRdb retrieved this table from immuneACCESS and kept in-frame rearrangements only. Not all clones are present; in checked studies, unresolved V genes account for under half, and no reason is known for the remainder. V and J calls and clone size are copied from that table; D and trimming were computed from the DNA. The sample includes about 470,000 clones, with around 79% observed a single time. The top ten hold around 13% of the sample.

Donors were healthy HIV-negative adults with no recently reported acute infections or vaccinations. Every donor was a Caucasian adult residing in Nashville, Tennessee, USA. In the unsorted samples, 85 million to 100 million PBMCs were counted, and genomic DNA was extracted using the QIAamp DNA Blood Mini kit. Blood was collected by leukapheresis, and PBMCs were isolated by Ficoll-Histopaque density gradient centrifugation and then cryopreserved in liquid nitrogen vapor phase. This chain is built from TRBV11-2 and TRBJ1-1; TRBD1 lines up with 11 middle nucleotides. The sample taken for sequencing was PBMCs. This clonotype was obtained from a woman aged 40 to 50 in good health. Some clones in this sample may be carry-over from other donors' samples. The DNA sequence follows: TGTGCCAGCAGCCCGCGGACAGGGGGCCCAAACACTGAAGCTTTCTTT. The encoded protein is CASSPRTGGPNTEAFF. Reference TRBV11-2 and TRBJ1-1 genes cover what lies past the CDR3, so the full variable domain is EAGVAQSPRYKIIEKRQSVAFWCNPISGHATLYWYQQILGQGPKLLIQFQNNGVVDDSQLPKDRFSAERLKGVDSTLKIQPAKLEDSAVYLCASSPRTGGPNTEAFFGQGTRLTVV.